Sequencing of this T cell receptor beta chain was carried out in a study of T cell responses to AZD1222 COVID-19 vaccine. Study-level findings and limits: Just five to seven AZD1222 recipients tested seropositive at baseline. Targets within unmutated variant regions were reportedly found for nearly half of spike-specific TCRs.

Data came from immunoSEQ multiplex PCR; TCRdb stores just in-frame clones and leaves some out. In the table there are 60,000 to 65,000 clones, approximately 80% of which are singletons. Regarding this clone: The target antigen is unknown.

The CDR3 is made up of 13 amino acids. Per the germline V gene, CDR1 is MNHNS and CDR2 is SASEGT. Trimming left V 1 base short and J 2 bases short, with 4 bases between. The source is an adult in good health. Source: peripheral blood, taken on day 0 of AZD1222 vaccination. The chain has TRBV6-1 and TRBJ2-3; D is unclear. For the CDR3, the DNA is TGTGCCAGCAGTGAAGACACCACAGATACGCAGTATTTT. The encoded protein is CASSEDTTDTQYF.